The clone carrying this T cell receptor beta chain has a count of ten or more. Its cognate antigen is unknown. The data were obtained in a study of response to subunit inactivated influenza vaccine. Study conclusions and caveats: The authors suggested that every seasonal influenza vaccination recruits few new T cells.

MiXCR, run by TCRdb on the RT-PCR reads, gives a single entry per CDR3 protein. The sample records over 400,000 distinct CDR3 sequences, under 15% being singletons. The sequencing here drew on PBMCs from blood, taken 40 to 50 days after vaccination. This clonotype originated in a man between 45 and 60 years old who received an inactivated influenza vaccine.

This CDR3 is CSVEERRRGNTGELFF. CDR3 bases: TGCAGCGTTGAAGAAAGGCGCAGGGGGAACACCGGGGAGCTGTTTTTT. V gene TRBV29-1 combines with J gene TRBJ2-2, with D possibly TRBD1 on 6 matching bases. The V gene's germline CDR1 is SQVTM and CDR2 ANQGSEA. The CDR3 loop spans 16 amino acids. With 0 bases removed from V and 1 base from J, the gap between germline ends came to 12 bases.